This T cell receptor (beta chain) was retrieved from a study of control samples from healthy donors and cancer patients. Produced via immunoSEQ multiplex PCR; TCRdb's table is partial and in-frame only. Of about 410,000 clones in the sample, approximately 90% were seen once. This CDR3 has 15 amino acids. Germline CDR1 LGHNA, CDR2 YSLEER. Trimming cost V 0 bases and J 5 bases, with 13 bases left between them. The chain joins TRBV4-3 to TRBJ2-5; D remains unclear. This sequence originates from a man aged 35-49 years with head and neck cancer. The specimen was PBMCs. The CDR3, as DNA: TGCGCCAGCAGCCAAGATTACGGCAGGATGGAGACCCAGTACTTC. Translation: CASSQDYGRMETQYF.